The 32 T cell receptor beta chains below all came from one sample that was sequenced in a study of identical twins. TCRdb used MiXCR to reprocess the 5' RACE reads, holding one entry per CDR3 protein. The table lists 700,000 to 950,000 distinct CDR3 sequences, roughly an eighth of them singletons. These same data were also listed under a study on yellow fever vaccine responses in identical twins.

The sample was PBMCs. Receptors originate from a woman between 18 and 29 years old in good health.

This clonotype was found many times. This chain links TRBV3-1 with TRBJ1-3; D gene unclear. The germline V gene encodes CDR1 LGHDT and CDR2 YNNKEL (reference sequence). The CDR3 sequence is 14 residues long. V was shortened by 3 bases and J by 0 bases, with 6 bases between the two germline ends. The CDR3 reads CASSHRSSGNTIYF. For the CDR3, the DNA is TGTGCCAGCAGCCACAGAAGCTCTGGAAACACCATATATTTT. The variable domain in full, with the rest retrieved from reference TRBV3-1 and TRBJ1-3, is DTAVSQTPKYLVTQMGNDKSIKCEQNLGHDTMYWYKQDSKKFLKIMFSYNNKELIINETVPNRFSPKSPDKAHLNLHINSLELGDSAVYFCASSHRSSGNTIYFGEGSWLTVV.

The V and J genes are TRBV27 and TRBJ1-2; 8 bases align to TRBD1. The germline V gene encodes CDR1 MNHEY and CDR2 SMNVEV (reference sequence). J lost 2 bases, V lost 5 bases, and 10 bases had no gene match. The CDR3 spans 16 residues. This CDR3 is CASSPQGGRVNYGYTF. The DNA for the CDR3 is TGTGCCAGCAGTCCACAGGGGGGCCGGGTGAACTATGGCTACACCTTC.

This clonotype was found many times. This rearrangement joins TRBV6-1 to TRBJ1-2; TRBD1 is a possible D gene (5 bases). With 7 bases removed from V and 0 bases from J, the gap between germline ends came to 12 bases. Germline V gene lookup returns CDR1 MNHNS and CDR2 SASEGT. The CDR3 loop spans 14 amino acids. In nucleotides, the CDR3 is TGTGCCAGCACAGGGTCCCCTGCTAACTATGGCTACACCTTC. It translates to CASTGSPANYGYTF.

This clonotype was seen once. This CDR3 fails to terminate in the conserved phenylalanine or tryptophan, so it likely reflects a read error. The chain employs TRBV12-3 or TRBV12-4 and TRBJ2-5; the match to TRBD2 covers 11 bases. The length of the CDR3 is 18 residues. The V gene end was trimmed by 4 bases and the J gene end by 4 bases; junction bases not matched to a gene: 14. The CDR3, as DNA: TGTGCCAGCAGTTCCCAGACTAGCGGGGCTTCCCGGGGAGAGACCCAGTACTTA. Encoded protein: CASSSQTSGASRGETQYL.

The rearrangement links TRBV11-2 to TRBJ1-1; D remains unclear. Trimming pared 5 bases from V and 3 bases from J, leaving 16 bases between. Germline V gene sequence: CDR1 SGHAT, CDR2 FQNNGV. This CDR3 region has 15 residues. CDR3 DNA: TGTGCCAGCAGCCCCCGTGTGGGGATCGACACTGAAGCTTTCTTT. Amino acids: CASSPRVGIDTEAFF.

There are many counts of this clonotype. J is TRBJ2-3 and V is TRBV7-9; D gene uncertain. V lost 3 bases to trimming and J lost 0 bases, with 7 bases between them. The CDR3 sequence is 14 residues long. Germline CDR1 SEHNR, CDR2 FQNEAQ (reference sequence). The CDR3 spells CASSFQTSTDTQYF. As DNA, the CDR3 is TGTGCCAGCAGCTTCCAGACTAGCACAGATACGCAGTATTTT.

This clonotype was seen more than once but under ten times. The genes are TRBV10-3 and TRBJ2-7; 9 bases line up with TRBD2. The ends lost 6 bases at V and 5 bases at J; junction bases unmatched: 14. The CDR3 covers 16 residues. CDR1 is ENHRY, CDR2 SYGVKD, per germline. CDR3 sequence (DNA): TGTGCCATCAGGGTGGAATTTGCGGGAGGGCAGAACGAGCAGTACTTC. Protein: CAIRVEFAGGQNEQYF.

The rearrangement joins TRBV29-1 to TRBJ2-7, with 10 bases matching TRBD1. The germline V gene encodes CDR1 SQVTM and CDR2 ANQGSEA. The V segment lost 7 bases and the J segment 0 bases; nucleotides outside the gene matches: 3. This CDR3 has 13 amino acids. CDR3 in DNA: TGCAGCGGGAGACAGGGGGCCTCCTACGAGCAGTACTTC. Protein: CSGRQGASYEQYF.

This clonotype was observed at least ten times. At one end the junction does not follow the germline gene, possibly because of a read error. This sequence joins TRBV18 and TRBJ1-1, with 9 bases lining up with TRBD1. This CDR3 region has 13 residues. Germline V gene lookup returns CDR1 KGHSH and CDR2 LQKENI. The CDR3 loop reads CASTPGTGPEAFF. The CDR3 coding sequence is TGTGCCAGCACACCTGGGACAGGGCCTGAAGCTTTCTTT.

The V and J genes are TRBV5-1 and TRBJ2-7; 7 nucleotides line up with TRBD1. Per germline, CDR1 SGHRS and CDR2 YFSETQ. The CDR3 contains 15 residues. After removal of 4 bases from V and 2 bases from J, the junction contained 9 bases not matched to a gene. The CDR3 is CASSLYRGDTYEQYF. Here the CDR3 DNA reads TGCGCCAGCAGCCTATACAGGGGAGACACCTACGAGCAGTACTTC. Complete variable domain (other parts from reference TRBV5-1 and TRBJ2-7): KAGVTQTPRYLIKTRGQQVTLSCSPISGHRSVSWYQQTPGQGLQFLFEYFSETQRNKGNFPGRFSGRQFSNSRSEMNVSTLELGDSALYLCASSLYRGDTYEQYFGPGTRLTVT.

This clonotype occurred many times. For the CDR3, the DNA is TGCGCCAGCAGCCTACTTTCGTACAGGGGCTTGGACAATCAGCCCCAGCATTTT. This translates into CASSLLSYRGLDNQPQHF. The chain recombines TRBV4-1 with TRBJ1-5; TRBD1 matches at 7 bases. This CDR3 spans 18 amino acids. Germline values: CDR1 MGHRA, CDR2 YSYEKL. J lost 3 bases, V lost 4 bases, and 15 bases had no gene match.

This clonotype was found many times. The CDR3 region is CASSRGGRDTQYRSSSYNEQFF. Written as DNA, the CDR3 is TGTGCCAGCAGCCGCGGGGGGAGGGACACGCAATACCGATCGAGCTCCTACAATGAGCAGTTCTTC. V usage is TRBV4-2 and J usage is TRBJ2-1; 8 nucleotides agree with TRBD2. Germline CDR1 reads LGHNA; CDR2 reads YNFKEQ. V shed 4 bases and J 0 bases; nucleotides not matched to a gene: 23. CDR3 size: 22 residues.

This clonotype has only a few counts. CDR3 in amino acids: CASSVTERGAGYEQYF. The CDR3 region has the DNA TGTGCCAGCAGTGTAACCGAAAGAGGCGCGGGCTACGAGCAGTACTTC. V usage is TRBV27 and J usage is TRBJ2-7, with D perhaps TRBD2 (5 bases). Per the germline V gene, CDR1 is MNHEY and CDR2 is SMNVEV (reference sequence). There are 16 residues in the CDR3. V was cut by 5 bases and J by 3 bases, with 20 bases left in between.

The chain uses TRBV11-3 and TRBJ2-7, with 7 bases matching TRBD1. This CDR3 region has 14 residues. V gave up 1 base and J gave up 3 bases; unmatched junction bases: 3. Germline lookup yields CDR1 SGHNT and CDR2 YENEEA. The CDR3: CASSLGDRNYEQYV. CDR3 bases: TGTGCCAGCAGCTTAGGGGACAGAAACTACGAGCAGTACGTC.

V is TRBV2 and J is TRBJ2-2; D gene uncertain. Between the trimmed V and J ends, which lost 3 bases and 1 base, there was a span of 12 bases. Germline CDR1 reads SNHLY; CDR2 reads FYNNEI. CDR3 size: 16 residues. The CDR3 loop reads CASSDASSGNTGELFF. The CDR3 bases are TGTGCCAGCAGTGACGCTAGTAGTGGGAACACCGGGGAGCTGTTTTTT.

This clonotype was picked up many times. The chain uses TRBV13 and TRBJ2-1; 8 nucleotides align to TRBD2. Losses at the gene ends were 0 bases for V and 7 bases for J; bases not matched to a gene: 5. The CDR3 covers 15 residues. The germline V gene encodes CDR1 PRHDT and CDR2 FYEKMQ (reference sequence). The chain's CDR3 is CASSLGGRAVNEQFF. The DNA of the CDR3 is TGTGCCAGCAGCTTAGGCGGGAGGGCCGTGAATGAGCAGTTCTTC.

This rearrangement joins TRBV12-3 or TRBV12-4 to TRBJ2-1; D gene uncertain. This CDR3 has 14 amino acids. Trimming took off 2 bases at V and 0 bases at J, with 5 bases between the two ends. The chain's CDR3 is CASSLSISYNEQFF. In DNA form, the CDR3 reads TGTGCCAGCAGTTTAAGCATCTCCTACAATGAGCAGTTCTTC.

This clonotype occurred a few times. The rearrangement joins TRBV21-1 to TRBJ2-7; the table names TRBD1, a call not compared with the DNA. TRBV21-1 is marked as a pseudogene. The CDR3 consists of 14 residues. CDR3: CARPRDRVSYEQYV. DNA of the CDR3: TGTGCCAGACCCCGGGACAGGGTCTCCTACGAGCAGTACGTC.

This clonotype has ten or more counts. The J gene is TRBJ1-3, the V gene TRBV7-6; a weak D match, TRBD1 (6 bases). V lost 5 bases and J 1 base, leaving 18 bases between the germline ends. The CDR3 sequence is 17 residues long. Germline V lookup: CDR1 SGHVS, CDR2 FNYEAQ. The CDR3 loop reads CASSRMGHKISGNTIYF. The CDR3 coding sequence is TGTGCCAGCAGCCGAATGGGACATAAGATATCTGGAAACACCATATATTTT.

This clonotype was seen a few times. The V gene is TRBV28, the J gene TRBJ1-2; 9 nucleotides agree with TRBD1. CDR1 and CDR2 from the germline V gene are MDHEN and SYDVKM. V gave up 8 bases and J gave up 6 bases; unmatched junction bases: 4. The CDR3 consists of 12 residues. The CDR3 sequence: CASDTGGNGYTF. CDR3 sequence (DNA): TGTGCCAGCGATACAGGGGGCAATGGCTACACCTTC.

This chain connects TRBV7-8 to TRBJ2-1, with D tentatively TRBD1 (6 bases). The CDR3 consists of 17 residues. Germline V gene lookup returns CDR1 SGHVS and CDR2 FQNEAQ. The V end lost 4 bases, the J end lost 4 bases, and 20 bases lay between the germline ends. The CDR3 region is CASSSLDQGNTYNEQFF. CDR3 nucleotides: TGTGCCAGCAGCTCCTTGGACCAGGGGAACACTTACAATGAGCAGTTCTTC.

This clonotype has just a few counts. The chain combines TRBV10-3 with TRBJ2-7; D is undetermined. From germline, CDR1 is ENHRY and CDR2 SYGVKD. Trimming took 2 bases from V and 10 from J, leaving 15 bases between them. The CDR3 extends over 13 amino acids. The CDR3 is CAISEDDLVYQYV. The CDR3, as DNA: TGTGCCATCAGTGAGGATGATTTGGTTTATCAGTACGTC.

The chain links TRBV18 to TRBJ2-3; 8 bases map to TRBD2. The V and J ends lost 0 bases and 3 bases, in that order; junction bases with no gene match: 14. The CDR3 contains 19 residues. Germline V gives CDR1 KGHSH, CDR2 LQKENI. The CDR3 DNA is TGTGCCAGCTCACCACCGCCGGCCGGGAGGGGCGGGAAAACAGATACGCAGTATTTT. It yields the protein CASSPPPAGRGGKTDTQYF.

This chain links TRBV20-1 with TRBJ2-5; tentative D call: TRBD1 (7 bases). Germline assignment: CDR1 DFQATT and CDR2 SNEGSKA (reference sequence). V lost 1 base, J lost 9 bases, and 18 bases lay in between. CDR3 size: 14 residues. CDR3 nucleotide sequence: TGCAGTGCTAGAGTCCCAGGGGGGCGGGGATCCCAGTACTTC. Its protein is CSARVPGGRGSQYF.

The J gene is TRBJ2-7, the V gene TRBV9, with D tentatively TRBD1 or TRBD2 (5 bases each). Germline CDR1 SGDLS, CDR2 YYNGEE. The V end was cut by 3 bases, the J end by 2 bases, with 15 bases between. The CDR3 has 15 residues. CDR3 coding DNA: TGTGCCAGCAGCGGTAGGCCCGGGACCACCTACGAGCAGTACTTC. Translating gives CASSGRPGTTYEQYF.

This clonotype occurred a few times. V gene TRBV5-1 combines with J gene TRBJ2-5; 16 bases align to TRBD2. Trimming cost V 4 bases and J 2 bases; bases outside gene matches: 8. Looked up from germline, CDR1 is SGHRS and CDR2 is YFSETQ. This CDR3 comprises 18 residues. In DNA, the CDR3 is TGCGCCAGCAGCGAAGGGACTAGCGGGGGGGTATATCAAGAGACCCAGTACTTC. Translation gives CASSEGTSGGVYQETQYF.

The chain uses TRBV4-2 and TRBJ1-4; unclear D gene. The germline CDR1 and CDR2 sequences are LGHNA and YNFKEQ. This CDR3 comprises 14 residues. V lost 0 bases and J lost 5, with 7 bases in between. The CDR3 region is CASSQDGRNEKLFF. The CDR3 coding sequence is TGTGCCAGCAGCCAAGACGGACGGAATGAAAAACTGTTTTTT.

This chain uses TRBV18 with TRBJ2-1, with a weak D call TRBD2 (6 bases). Germline assignment: CDR1 KGHSH and CDR2 LQKENI. The V and J ends lost 2 bases and 6 bases respectively, with 11 bases between them. The CDR3 is made up of 14 amino acids. CDR3 sequence (DNA): TGTGCCAGCTCACCAGTGGAGGGCAGCAATGAGCAGTTCTTC. Its protein product is CASSPVEGSNEQFF.

This clonotype was recorded at least ten times. V is TRBV12-3 or TRBV12-4 and J is TRBJ2-7; 9 bases line up with TRBD2. The CDR3 covers 15 residues. The ends lost 0 bases at V and 1 base at J; junction bases unmatched: 1. CDR3 loop: CASSLASGGSYEQYV. As DNA, the CDR3 is TGTGCCAGCAGTTTAGCTAGCGGGGGTTCCTACGAGCAGTACGTC.

The V gene is TRBV19, the J gene TRBJ2-1, with 9 nucleotides matching TRBD2. J lost 8 bases, V lost 6 bases, and 5 bases had no gene match. CDR3 size: 13 residues. Germline CDR1 LNHDA, CDR2 SQIVND (reference sequence). The CDR3 region has the DNA TGTGCCAGTAGGAGCGGGGGGATCGATGAGCAGTTCTTC. It encodes CASRSGGIDEQFF.

The V call is TRBV28, the J call TRBJ2-3, with unresolved D. V lost 6 bases and J lost 0, with 28 bases in between. CDR3 length: 20 amino acids. CDR1 and CDR2 from the germline V gene are MDHEN and SYDVKM. The CDR3 reads CASSSVLPLTFVESTDTQYF. The CDR3 DNA reads TGTGCCAGCAGCTCAGTCCTTCCGTTAACGTTCGTCGAGAGCACAGATACGCAGTATTTT. The variable domain in full, completed from reference TRBV28 and TRBJ2-3, reads DVKVTQSSRYLVKRTGEKVFLECVQDMDHENMFWYRQDPGLGLRLIYFSYDVKMKEKGDIPEGYSVSREKKERFSLILESASTNQTSMYLCASSSVLPLTFVESTDTQYFGPGTRLTVL.

There are a few counts of this clonotype. The rearrangement uses TRBV4-1 and TRBJ1-1, with 11 bases aligning to TRBD1. V dropped 2 bases and J dropped 8; count of bases not matched to a gene: 13. The CDR3 sequence is 17 residues long. Germline CDR1 MGHRA, CDR2 YSYEKL. CDR3 loop: CASSQPYWDRGVSEAFF. CDR3 bases: TGCGCCAGCAGCCAACCATATTGGGACAGGGGGGTTTCGGAAGCTTTCTTT.